What follows are 5 T cell receptor beta chains derived from one specimen sequenced in a study of cytomegalovirus exposure and HLA in healthy donors. The PCR was carried out with 60 Vbeta primers and 13 Jbeta primers. Method: immunoSEQ multiplex PCR; TCRdb's copy keeps in-frame clones and lacks some. The profile shows fewer than 200,000 clones, roughly 80% of them singletons. The sequencing input was PBMCs. These receptor sequences come from a woman under 30 in good health and CMV-seronegative.

V is TRBV19 and J is TRBJ2-1, with 15 bases identical to TRBD2. Trimming cost V 3 bases and J 6 bases; bases outside gene matches: 15. CDR1 is LNHDA and CDR2 is SQIVND in the germline V gene (reference sequence). This CDR3 contains 20 residues. The CDR3 DNA reads as TGTGCCAGTAGTATCCCCCCAGCCGGACTAGCGGGAGGGGAGGGCAATGAGCAGTTCTTC. Its translation: CASSIPPAGLAGGEGNEQFF.

The CDR3 DNA is TGTGCCAGCAGTTTAGGGGGCCGAAACGCGCTAGCGGGAGGGCCGTGGGTTACGCAGTATTTT. Amino acids: CASSLGGRNALAGGPWVTQYF. This chain links TRBV27 with TRBJ2-3; 12 nucleotides match TRBD2. The CDR3 has 21 amino acids. Germline CDR1 and CDR2: MNHEY and SMNVEV (reference sequence). The trim removed 2 bases at V and 8 bases at J, leaving 23 bases unmatched.

The gene calls are TRBV11-3 and TRBJ2-3; TRBD2 agrees at 7 bases. The J segment lost 4 bases and the V segment lost 4 bases, leaving 5 bases of the junction unmatched. The CDR3 has 14 amino acids. Germline V gives CDR1 SGHNT, CDR2 YENEEA. The CDR3 DNA follows: TGTGCCAGCAGCTGGGGCGGGAGTGCAGATACGCAGTATTTT. Protein sequence: CASSWGGSADTQYF.

Concerning this clone itself: Compared with germline, one end of the junction differs, possibly owing to a read error. This rearrangement joins TRBV7-9 to TRBJ1-2, with D possibly TRBD1 on 5 matching bases. CDR1 and CDR2 (germline): SEHNR, FQNEAQ (reference sequence). This CDR3 region has 15 residues. The CDR3 loop reads CSSSEQVRGAYGYTF. The CDR3 DNA is TGTTCCAGCAGCGAACAGGTTCGCGGGGCCTATGGCTACACCTTC. The variable domain in full, completed from reference TRBV7-9 and TRBJ1-2, reads DTGVSQNPRHKITKRGQNVTFRCDPISEHNRLYWYRQTLGQGPEFLTYFQNEAQLEKSRLLSDRFSAERPKGSFSTLEIQRTEQGDSAMYLCSSSEQVRGAYGYTFGSGTRLTVV.

The chain links TRBV28 to TRBJ2-7, with TRBD2 matching 8 bases. The CDR3 covers 16 residues. Looked up from germline, CDR1 is MDHEN and CDR2 is SYDVKM. V shed 7 bases, J shed 5 bases, and the junction held 16 bases outside the gene matches. The CDR3 region has the DNA TGTGCCAGCACCTCAGCCGGACTAGCTCCTGAGCACGAGCAGTACTTC. This encodes CASTSAGLAPEHEQYF.